This TCR beta chain was retrieved from a study of T cells after yellow fever vaccination. This clonotype was picked up many times. Via MiXCR, TCRdb re-called the 5' RACE reads, giving one row per CDR3 protein. The table includes 140,000 to 150,000 distinct CDR3 sequences, about 6.9% detected once. The CDR3 is made up of 14 amino acids. Germline-derived CDR1 and CDR2 are SGHRS and YFSETQ. Trimming removed 0 bases from V and 10 bases from J, with 11 bases in between. This specimen consisted of CD4+ T cells sorted from PBMCs, obtained 10 days after the yellow fever booster vaccination. The chain uses TRBV5-1 and TRBJ2-6; D not resolved. This clonotype was sampled from a man younger than 45 who received the YFV17D yellow fever vaccine. CDR3 protein: CASSLEGRNNVLTF. CDR3 nucleotides: TGCGCCAGCAGCTTGGAGGGTAGGAATAACGTCCTGACTTTC.